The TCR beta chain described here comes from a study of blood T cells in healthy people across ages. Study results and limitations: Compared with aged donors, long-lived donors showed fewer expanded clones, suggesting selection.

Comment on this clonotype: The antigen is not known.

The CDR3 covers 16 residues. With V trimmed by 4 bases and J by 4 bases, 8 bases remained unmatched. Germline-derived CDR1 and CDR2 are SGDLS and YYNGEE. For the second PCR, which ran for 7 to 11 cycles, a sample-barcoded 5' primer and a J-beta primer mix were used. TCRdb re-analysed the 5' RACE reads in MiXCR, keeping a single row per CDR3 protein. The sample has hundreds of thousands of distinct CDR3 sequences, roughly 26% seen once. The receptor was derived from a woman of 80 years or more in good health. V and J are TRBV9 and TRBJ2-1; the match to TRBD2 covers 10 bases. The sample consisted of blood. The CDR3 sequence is CASSLSGTSEYNEQFF. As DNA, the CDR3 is TGTGCCAGCAGCCTTTCCGGGACTAGCGAGTACAATGAGCAGTTCTTC.